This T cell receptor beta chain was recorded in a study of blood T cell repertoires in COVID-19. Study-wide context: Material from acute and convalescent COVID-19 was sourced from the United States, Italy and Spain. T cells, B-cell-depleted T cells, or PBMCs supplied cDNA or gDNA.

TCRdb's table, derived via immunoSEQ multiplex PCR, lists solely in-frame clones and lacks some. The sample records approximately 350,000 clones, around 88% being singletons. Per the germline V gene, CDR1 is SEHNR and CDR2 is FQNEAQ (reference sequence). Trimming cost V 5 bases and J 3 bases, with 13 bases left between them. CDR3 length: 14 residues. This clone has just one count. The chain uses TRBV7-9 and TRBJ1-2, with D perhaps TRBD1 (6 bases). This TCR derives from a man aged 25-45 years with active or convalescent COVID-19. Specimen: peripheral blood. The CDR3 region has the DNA TGTGCCAGCAGCCCCCTGGGGGCTTACTATGGCTACACCTTC. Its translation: CASSPLGAYYGYTF.